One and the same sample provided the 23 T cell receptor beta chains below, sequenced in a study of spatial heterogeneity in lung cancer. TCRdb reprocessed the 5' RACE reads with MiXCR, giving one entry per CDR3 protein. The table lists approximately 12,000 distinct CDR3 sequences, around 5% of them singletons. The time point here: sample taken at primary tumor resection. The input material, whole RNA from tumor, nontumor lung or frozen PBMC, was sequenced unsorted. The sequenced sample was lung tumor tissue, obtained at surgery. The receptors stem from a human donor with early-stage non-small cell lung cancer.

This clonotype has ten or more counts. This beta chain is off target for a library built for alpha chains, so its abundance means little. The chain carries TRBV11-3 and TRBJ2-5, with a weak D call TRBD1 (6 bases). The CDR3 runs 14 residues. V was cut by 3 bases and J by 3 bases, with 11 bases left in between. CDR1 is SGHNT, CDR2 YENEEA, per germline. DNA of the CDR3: TGTGCCAGCAGCTTCTTCAGGGGAAAAGAGACCCAGTACTTC. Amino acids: CASSFFRGKETQYF.

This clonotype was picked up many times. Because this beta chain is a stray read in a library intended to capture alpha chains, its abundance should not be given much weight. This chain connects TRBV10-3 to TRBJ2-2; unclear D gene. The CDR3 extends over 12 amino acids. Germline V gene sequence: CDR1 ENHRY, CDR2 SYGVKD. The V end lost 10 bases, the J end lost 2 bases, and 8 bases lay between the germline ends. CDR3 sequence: CATGPNTGELFF. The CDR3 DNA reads TGTGCCACTGGACCTAACACCGGGGAGCTGTTTTTT.

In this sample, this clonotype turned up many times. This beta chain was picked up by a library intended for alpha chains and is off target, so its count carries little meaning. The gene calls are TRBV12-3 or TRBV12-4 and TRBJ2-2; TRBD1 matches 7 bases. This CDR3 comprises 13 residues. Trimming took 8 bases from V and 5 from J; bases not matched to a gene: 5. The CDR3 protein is CASGQEYTGELFF. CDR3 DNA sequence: TGTGCCAGCGGACAGGAGTATACCGGGGAGCTGTTTTTT.

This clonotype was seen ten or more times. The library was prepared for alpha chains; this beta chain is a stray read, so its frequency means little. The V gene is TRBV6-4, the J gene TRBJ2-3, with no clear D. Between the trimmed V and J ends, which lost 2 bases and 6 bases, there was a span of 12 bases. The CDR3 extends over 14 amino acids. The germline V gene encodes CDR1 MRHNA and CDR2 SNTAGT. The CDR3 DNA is TGTGCCAGCAGTGACCGAGCTAACGTCGATACGCAGTATTTT. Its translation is CASSDRANVDTQYF.

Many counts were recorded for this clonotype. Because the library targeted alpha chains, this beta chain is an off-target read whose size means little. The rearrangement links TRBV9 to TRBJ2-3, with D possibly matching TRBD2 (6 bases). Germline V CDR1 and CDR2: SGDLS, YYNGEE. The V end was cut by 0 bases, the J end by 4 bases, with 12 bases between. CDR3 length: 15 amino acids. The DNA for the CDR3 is TGTGCCAGCAGCGTAGGGGATTCGGGGGCAGATACGCAGTATTTT. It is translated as CASSVGDSGADTQYF.

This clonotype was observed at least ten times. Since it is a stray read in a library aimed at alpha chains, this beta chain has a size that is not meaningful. CDR3 residues: CASSPGRGRTSYNEQFF. DNA for the CDR3: TGTGCCAGCAGCCCCGGCCGTGGGAGGACCTCCTACAATGAGCAGTTCTTC. The chain combines TRBV7-3 with TRBJ2-1, with D perhaps matching TRBD2 (6 bases). Germline CDR1 SGHTA, CDR2 FQGTGA. Trimming shortened V by 5 bases and J by 0 bases, and 17 bases separated the two germline ends. The CDR3 covers 17 residues.

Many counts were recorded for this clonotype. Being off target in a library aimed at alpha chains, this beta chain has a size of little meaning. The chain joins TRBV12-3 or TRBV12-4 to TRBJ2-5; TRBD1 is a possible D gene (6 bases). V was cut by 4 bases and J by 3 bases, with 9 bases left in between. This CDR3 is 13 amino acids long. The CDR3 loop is CASSSTGEETQYF. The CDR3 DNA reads TGTGCCAGCAGTTCGACAGGAGAAGAGACCCAGTACTTC.

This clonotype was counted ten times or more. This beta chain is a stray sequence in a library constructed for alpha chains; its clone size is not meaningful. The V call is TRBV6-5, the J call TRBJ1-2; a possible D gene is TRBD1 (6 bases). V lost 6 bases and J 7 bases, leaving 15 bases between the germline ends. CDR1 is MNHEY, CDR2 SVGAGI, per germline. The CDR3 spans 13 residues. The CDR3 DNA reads TGTGCCAGCAGGCCCGGGACATCGAGTGGCTACACCTTC. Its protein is CASRPGTSSGYTF.

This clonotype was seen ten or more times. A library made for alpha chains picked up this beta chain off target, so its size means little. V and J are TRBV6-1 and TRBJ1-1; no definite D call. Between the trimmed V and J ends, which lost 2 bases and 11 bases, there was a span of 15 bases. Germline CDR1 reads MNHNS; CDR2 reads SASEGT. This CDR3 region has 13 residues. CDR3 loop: CASSEPGRRDAFF. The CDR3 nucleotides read TGTGCCAGCAGTGAACCCGGGAGGCGGGATGCTTTCTTT.

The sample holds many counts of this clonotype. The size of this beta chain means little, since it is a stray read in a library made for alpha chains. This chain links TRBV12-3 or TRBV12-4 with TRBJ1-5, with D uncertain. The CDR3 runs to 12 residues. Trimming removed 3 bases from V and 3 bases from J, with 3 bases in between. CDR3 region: CASSFDNQPQHF. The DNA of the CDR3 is TGTGCCAGCAGTTTCGACAATCAGCCCCAGCATTTT.

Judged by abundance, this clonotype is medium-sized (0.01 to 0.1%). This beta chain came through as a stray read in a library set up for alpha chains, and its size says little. CDR3 DNA sequence: TGTGCCAGCAGCTTAAGGGTACAGGGAGGCGGGGAGACCCAGTACTTC. Protein: CASSLRVQGGGETQYF. V is TRBV7-3 and J is TRBJ2-5; tentatively, D is TRBD1 or TRBD2 (6 bases each). The CDR3 sequence is 16 residues long. The V gene's germline CDR1 is SGHTA and CDR2 FQGTGA. V lost 1 base and J 5 bases, leaving 17 bases between the germline ends. Using reference TRBV7-3 and TRBJ2-5 for the parts outside the CDR3, the full variable domain is GAGVSQTPSNKVTEKGKYVELRCDPISGHTALYWYRQSLGQGPEFLIYFQGTGAADDSGLPNDRFFAVRPEGSVSTLKIQRTERGDSAVYLCASSLRVQGGGETQYFGPGTRLLVL.

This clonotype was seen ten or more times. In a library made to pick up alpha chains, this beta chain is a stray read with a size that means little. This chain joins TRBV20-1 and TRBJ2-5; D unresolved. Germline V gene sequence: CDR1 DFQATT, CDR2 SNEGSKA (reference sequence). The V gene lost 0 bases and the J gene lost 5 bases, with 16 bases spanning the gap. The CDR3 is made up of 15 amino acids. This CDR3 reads CSARDQRKAGETQYF. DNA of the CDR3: TGCAGTGCTAGAGATCAGCGCAAGGCTGGGGAGACCCAGTACTTC.

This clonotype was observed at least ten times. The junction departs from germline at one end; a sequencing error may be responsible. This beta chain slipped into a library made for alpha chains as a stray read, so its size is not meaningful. The DNA of the CDR3 is TGTGCCAGCAGTTTAGCGGGTACCTACAATGAGCAGTTCTTC. As protein: CASSLAGTYNEQFF. The chain couples TRBV7-9 to TRBJ2-1; 7 bases are a match to TRBD2. Germline V lookup: CDR1 SEHNR, CDR2 FQNEAQ (reference sequence). The CDR3 is 14 amino acids. Full variable domain (outside the CDR3, taken from reference TRBV7-9 and TRBJ2-1): DTGVSQNPRHKITKRGQNVTFRCDPISEHNRLYWYRQTLGQGPEFLTYFQNEAQLEKSRLLSDRFSAERPKGSFSTLEIQRTEQGDSAMYLCASSLAGTYNEQFFGPGTRLTVL.

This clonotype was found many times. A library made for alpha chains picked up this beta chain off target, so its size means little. DNA of the CDR3: TGTGCCAGCAGCAGTTACGGGACAGAGCTAGCCAAAAACATTCAGTACTTC. This translates into CASSSYGTELAKNIQYF. V and J are TRBV7-8 and TRBJ2-4; TRBD1 matches at 7 bases. The J segment lost 0 bases and the V segment lost 5 bases, leaving 10 bases of the junction unmatched. CDR1 and CDR2 (germline): SGHVS, FQNEAQ. The CDR3 is 17 amino acids. The whole variable domain, remainder taken from reference TRBV7-8 and TRBJ2-4, is GAGVSQSPRYKVAKRGQDVALRCDPISGHVSLFWYQQALGQGPEFLTYFQNEAQLDKSGLPSDRFFAERPEGSVSTLKIQRTQQEDSAVYLCASSSYGTELAKNIQYFGAGTRLSVL.

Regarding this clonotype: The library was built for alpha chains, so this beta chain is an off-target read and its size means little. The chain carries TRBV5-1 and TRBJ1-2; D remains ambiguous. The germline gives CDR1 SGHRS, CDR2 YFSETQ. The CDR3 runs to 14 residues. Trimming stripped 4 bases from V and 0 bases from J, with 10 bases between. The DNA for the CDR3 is TGCGCCAGCAGCACCGGACGGTCTAACTATGGCTACACCTTC. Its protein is CASSTGRSNYGYTF.

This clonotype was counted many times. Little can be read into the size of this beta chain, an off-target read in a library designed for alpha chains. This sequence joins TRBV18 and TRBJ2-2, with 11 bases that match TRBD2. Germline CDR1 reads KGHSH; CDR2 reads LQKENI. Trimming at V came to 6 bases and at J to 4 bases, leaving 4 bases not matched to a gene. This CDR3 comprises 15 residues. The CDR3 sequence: CASSPGTSGTGELFF. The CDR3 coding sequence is TGTGCCAGCTCCCCCGGGACTAGCGGCACCGGGGAGCTGTTTTTT.

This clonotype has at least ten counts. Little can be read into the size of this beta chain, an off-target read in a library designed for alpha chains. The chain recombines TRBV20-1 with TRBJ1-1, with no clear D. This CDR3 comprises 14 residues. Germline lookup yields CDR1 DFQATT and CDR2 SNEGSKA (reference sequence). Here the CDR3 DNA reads TGCAGCGTCAAACGAGGATCTATATACACTGAAGCTTTCTTT. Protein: CSVKRGSIYTEAFF.

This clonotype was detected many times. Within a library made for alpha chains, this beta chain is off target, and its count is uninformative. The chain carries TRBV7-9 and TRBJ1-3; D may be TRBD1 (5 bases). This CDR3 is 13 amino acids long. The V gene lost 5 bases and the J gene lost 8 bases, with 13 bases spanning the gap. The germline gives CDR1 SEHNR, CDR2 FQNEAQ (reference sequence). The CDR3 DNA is TGTGCCAGCAGCCTCCTCACAGGAGACACCATATATTTT. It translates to CASSLLTGDTIYF.

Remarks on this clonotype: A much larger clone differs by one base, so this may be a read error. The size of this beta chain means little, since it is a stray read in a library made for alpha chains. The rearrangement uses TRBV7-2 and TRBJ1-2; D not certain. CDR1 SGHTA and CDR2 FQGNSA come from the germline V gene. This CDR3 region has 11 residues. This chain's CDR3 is CASNLMRSYTF. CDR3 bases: TGTGCCAGCAACTTAATGAGGAGCTACACCTTC.

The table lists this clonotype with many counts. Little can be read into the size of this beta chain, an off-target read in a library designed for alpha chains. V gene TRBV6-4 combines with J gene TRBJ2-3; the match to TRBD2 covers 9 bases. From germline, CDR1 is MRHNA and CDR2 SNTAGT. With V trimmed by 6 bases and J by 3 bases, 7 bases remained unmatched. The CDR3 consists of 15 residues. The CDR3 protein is CASSASGKRTDTQYF. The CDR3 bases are TGTGCCAGCAGCGCTAGCGGGAAGAGGACAGATACGCAGTATTTT.

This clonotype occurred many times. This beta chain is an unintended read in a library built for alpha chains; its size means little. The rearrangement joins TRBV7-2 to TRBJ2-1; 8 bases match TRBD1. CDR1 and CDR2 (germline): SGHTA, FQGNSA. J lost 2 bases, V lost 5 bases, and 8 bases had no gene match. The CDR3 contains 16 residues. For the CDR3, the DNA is TGTGCCAGCAGCCGAATCGGACAGGGTACCTACAATGAGCAGTTCTTC. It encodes CASSRIGQGTYNEQFF.

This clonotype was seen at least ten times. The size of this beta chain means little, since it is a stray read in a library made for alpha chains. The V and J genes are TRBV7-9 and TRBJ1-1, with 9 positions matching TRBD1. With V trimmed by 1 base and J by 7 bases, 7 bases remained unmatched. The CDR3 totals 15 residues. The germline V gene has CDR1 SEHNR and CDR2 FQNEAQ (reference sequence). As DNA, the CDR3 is TGTGCCAGCAGCTTAGGAGACAGGGGGAGGATTGAAGCTTTCTTT. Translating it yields CASSLGDRGRIEAFF.

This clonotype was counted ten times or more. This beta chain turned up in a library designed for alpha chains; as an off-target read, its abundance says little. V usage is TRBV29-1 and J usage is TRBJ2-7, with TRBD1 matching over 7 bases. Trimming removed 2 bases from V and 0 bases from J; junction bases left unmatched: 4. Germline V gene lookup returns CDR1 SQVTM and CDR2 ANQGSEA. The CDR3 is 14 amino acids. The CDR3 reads CSVEKQGSSYEQYF. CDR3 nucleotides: TGCAGCGTTGAAAAACAGGGGAGCTCCTACGAGCAGTACTTC.